The present T cell receptor (beta chain) was sequenced within a study of T-cell memory formation after mild COVID-19. TCRdb analysed the 5' RACE reads with MiXCR anew, one entry per CDR3 protein. The top ten hold roughly a quarter of the sample, which has about 140,000 distinct CDR3 sequences, roughly a quarter seen once. In germline, CDR1 is PRHDT, CDR2 FYEKMQ (reference sequence). V shed 7 bases and J shed 6 bases, with 18 bases lying between them. CDR3 length: 14 residues. The chain recombines TRBV13 with TRBJ1-2; maybe TRBD1 (6 bases). Sequencing was carried out using PBMCs or a T cell subset sorted from them (not recorded which). The sequence derives from an adult woman who had mild COVID-19 (a few samples of this study predate the infection). Cell type and time point are not known. CDR3 sequence reads: CASTPTGGRDGYTF. The DNA of the CDR3 is TGTGCCAGCACCCCGACAGGCGGTCGTGATGGCTACACCTTC. The whole variable domain, filled in from reference TRBV13 and TRBJ1-2, reads AAGVIQSPRHLIKEKRETATLKCYPIPRHDTVYWYQQGPGQDPQFLISFYEKMQSDKGSIPDRFSAQQFSDYHSELNMSSLELGDSALYFCASTPTGGRDGYTFGSGTRLTVV.